These 17 T cell receptor beta chains share one sample of origin, sequenced in a study of T-cell memory formation after mild COVID-19. TCRdb re-derived calls from the 5' RACE reads in MiXCR, one entry per CDR3 protein. The sample contains 300,000 to 400,000 distinct CDR3 sequences, 10% to 15% of which appear only once. Sequenced material: PBMCs or a T cell subset sorted from them (not recorded which). All receptors derive from a man aged 18 to 29 who had mild COVID-19 (a few samples of this study predate the infection). Cell type and time point are not known.

The rearrangement uses TRBV6-5 and TRBJ2-1, with 9 bases matching TRBD1. CDR1 and CDR2 (germline): MNHEY, SVGAGI. The CDR3 is made up of 14 amino acids. The CDR3 spells CANRPGQGNNEQFF. CDR3 nucleotide sequence: TGTGCTAACAGACCGGGACAGGGAAACAATGAGCAGTTCTTC.

The CDR3: CASSQDGTGDSYEQYF. CDR3 DNA sequence: TGTGCCAGCAGCCAAGATGGGACAGGCGACTCCTACGAGCAGTACTTC. The J gene is TRBJ2-7, the V gene TRBV3-1; 8 bases are a match to TRBD1. Germline CDR1 reads LGHDT; CDR2 reads YNNKEL (reference sequence). This CDR3 region has 16 residues. V shed 0 bases and J 0 bases; nucleotides not matched to a gene: 4.

Here the CDR3 DNA reads TGCGCCAGCAGCCCGTGGAGGGGCGAAGAGCAGTTCTTC. Protein product: CASSPWRGEEQFF. V and J are TRBV4-3 and TRBJ2-1; maybe TRBD2 (6 bases). The CDR3 is 13 residues long. V lost 4 bases to trimming and J lost 10 bases, with 14 bases between them. CDR1 LGHNA and CDR2 YSLEER come from the germline V gene.

V usage is TRBV4-1 and J usage is TRBJ2-2; perhaps TRBD1 as D (6 bases). The V gene lost 0 bases and the J gene lost 3 bases, with 14 bases spanning the gap. Looked up from germline, CDR1 is MGHRA and CDR2 is YSYEKL. The length of the CDR3 is 17 residues. In DNA, the CDR3 is TGCGCCAGCAGCCAAGAATATATGGGGGCCTACACCGGGGAGCTGTTTTTT. Translating it yields CASSQEYMGAYTGELFF.

To note about this clonotype: Being one base from a much bigger clone, this may be a read error. This chain joins TRBV5-1 and TRBJ2-3; D is unresolved. CDR1 and CDR2 from the germline V gene are SGHRS and YFSETQ. The CDR3 covers 13 residues. CDR3 loop: CASSRAFTYTQYF. The CDR3 DNA reads as TGCGCCAGCAGCCGGGCCTTCACATATACGCAGTATTTT.

The chain joins TRBV9 to TRBJ2-1; 9 bases are a match to TRBD2. The CDR3 is 15 amino acids. Per germline, CDR1 SGDLS and CDR2 YYNGEE. After removal of 3 bases from V and 3 bases from J, the junction contained 4 bases not matched to a gene. Written as DNA, the CDR3 is TGTGCCAGCAGCGGCGGGGGGGCCGGCTACAATGAGCAGTTCTTC. This codes for CASSGGGAGYNEQFF.

This clonotype occurred a few times. The genes are TRBV7-2 and TRBJ2-2, with 14 nucleotides matching TRBD2. V was clipped by 7 bases and J by 6 bases; unmatched bases: 7. The CDR3 has 16 residues. Looked up from germline, CDR1 is SGHTA and CDR2 is FQGNSA. This CDR3 is CASTSGLAGGAGELFF. The DNA of the CDR3 is TGTGCCAGCACCTCTGGACTAGCGGGGGGCGCCGGGGAGCTGTTTTTT.

This clonotype occurred a few times. This sequence joins TRBV5-1 and TRBJ1-1, with a tentative D call TRBD1 (5 bases). CDR3 length equals 15 residues. Deletions cut 4 bases from V and 1 base from J, with 14 bases between. CDR1 is SGHRS and CDR2 is YFSETQ in the germline V gene. The CDR3 reads CASSPGGERNTEAFF. Written as DNA, the CDR3 is TGCGCCAGCAGCCCTGGAGGGGAACGGAACACTGAAGCTTTCTTT.

The chain carries TRBV3-1 and TRBJ1-2; 7 positions match TRBD1. V shed 5 bases, J shed 8 bases, and the junction held 8 bases outside the gene matches. This CDR3 contains 13 residues. Germline V gives CDR1 LGHDT, CDR2 YNNKEL (reference sequence). The chain's CDR3 is CASSNRGVRGYTF. The CDR3 coding sequence is TGTGCCAGCAGCAACAGGGGAGTGCGGGGCTACACCTTC.

This clonotype has only a few counts. This rearrangement joins TRBV7-2 to TRBJ1-5; maybe TRBD1 (5 bases). Germline CDR1 SGHTA, CDR2 FQGNSA. This CDR3 comprises 14 residues. Trimming shortened V by 0 bases and J by 4 bases, and 7 bases separated the two germline ends. The CDR3 region is CASSLAAGNQPQHF. CDR3 bases: TGTGCCAGCAGCTTAGCGGCAGGGAATCAGCCCCAGCATTTT.

J is TRBJ2-3 and V is TRBV6-2 or TRBV6-3, with TRBD1 matching 7 bases. The CDR3 extends over 15 amino acids. In germline, CDR1 is MNHEY, CDR2 SVGEGT. V dropped 10 bases and J dropped 2; count of bases not matched to a gene: 12. The CDR3 DNA reads as TGTGCCACCTCCACAGGGGCCCTATTCACAGATACGCAGTATTTT. The encoded protein is CATSTGALFTDTQYF.

The CDR3 is CASSYFTGTSGGGQYQETQYF. DNA for the CDR3: TGTGCCAGCAGTTACTTCACCGGGACTAGCGGGGGGGGCCAGTACCAAGAGACCCAGTACTTC. The gene calls are TRBV6-5 and TRBJ2-5; 16 bases fit TRBD2. The CDR3 consists of 21 residues. Trimming cost V 1 base and J 0 bases; bases outside gene matches: 11. Germline CDR1 MNHEY, CDR2 SVGAGI.

The chain carries TRBV11-2 and TRBJ1-2, with a tentative D call TRBD1 (6 bases). There are 14 residues in the CDR3. Germline V gene data show CDR1 as SGHAT and CDR2 as FQNNGV. Between the trimmed V and J ends, which lost 5 bases and 6 bases, there was a span of 16 bases. CDR3 nucleotide sequence: TGTGCCAGCAGCCCCGGGACAACGGGGGATGGCTACACCTTC. Translated, it gives CASSPGTTGDGYTF.

The sample holds a few counts of this clonotype. The rearrangement links TRBV4-2 to TRBJ2-2; D is unresolved. The germline V and J ends were trimmed by 5 bases and 1 base, with 8 bases remaining between them. Germline values: CDR1 LGHNA, CDR2 YNFKEQ. The CDR3 length is 14 residues. CDR3: CASSATENTGELFF. The CDR3 bases are TGTGCCAGCAGCGCCACAGAGAACACCGGGGAGCTGTTTTTT.

There are a few counts of this clonotype. The rearrangement links TRBV4-3 to TRBJ2-3; D not resolved. Germline CDR1 is LGHNA and CDR2 is YSLEER. V was pared by 5 bases and J by 2 bases, with 14 bases between. There are 15 residues in the CDR3. The CDR3 DNA is TGCGCCAGCAGCAGCATTCGGAGTTACACAGATACGCAGTATTTT. Amino acids: CASSSIRSYTDTQYF.

This clonotype was picked up a small number of times. The gene calls are TRBV7-9 and TRBJ1-1; possibly TRBD1 for D (6 bases). Trimming pared 5 bases from V and 0 bases from J, leaving 13 bases between. The CDR3 contains 15 residues. Germline-derived CDR1 and CDR2 are SEHNR and FQNEAQ (reference sequence). The CDR3 loop is CASSPQGTVNTEAFF. In DNA form, the CDR3 reads TGTGCCAGCAGCCCGCAGGGGACGGTGAACACTGAAGCTTTCTTT. The whole variable domain, remainder taken from reference TRBV7-9 and TRBJ1-1, is DTGVSQNPRHKITKRGQNVTFRCDPISEHNRLYWYRQTLGQGPEFLTYFQNEAQLEKSRLLSDRFSAERPKGSFSTLEIQRTEQGDSAMYLCASSPQGTVNTEAFFGQGTRLTVV.

This clonotype occurred many times. The gene calls are TRBV7-2 and TRBJ1-2, with no clear D. The ends were cut back, 1 base at V and 4 bases at J, with 7 bases in the middle. CDR1 is SGHTA, CDR2 FQGNSA, per germline. CDR3 length: 13 amino acids. The CDR3 DNA is TGTGCCAGCAGCTTAGATGGCGTCTATGGCTACACCTTC. This sequence encodes CASSLDGVYGYTF. The full variable domain, in which reference TRBV7-2 and TRBJ1-2 provide the parts outside the CDR3, is GAGVSQSPSNKVTEKGKDVELRCDPISGHTALYWYRQSLGQGLEFLIYFQGNSAPDKSGLPSDRFSAERTGGSVSTLTIQRTQQEDSAVYLCASSLDGVYGYTFGSGTRLTVV.